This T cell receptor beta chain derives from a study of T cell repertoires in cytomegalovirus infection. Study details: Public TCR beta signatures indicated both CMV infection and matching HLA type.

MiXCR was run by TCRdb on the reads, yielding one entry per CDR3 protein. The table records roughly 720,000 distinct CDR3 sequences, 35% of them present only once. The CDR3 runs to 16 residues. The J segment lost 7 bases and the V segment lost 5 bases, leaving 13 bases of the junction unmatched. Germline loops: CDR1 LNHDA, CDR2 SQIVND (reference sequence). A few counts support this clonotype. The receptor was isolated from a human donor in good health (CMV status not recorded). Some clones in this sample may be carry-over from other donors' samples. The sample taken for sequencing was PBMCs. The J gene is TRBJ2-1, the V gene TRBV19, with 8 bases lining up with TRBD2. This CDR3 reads CASSDKGSGKRNEQFF. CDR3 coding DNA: TGTGCCAGTAGTGATAAGGGTAGCGGGAAGAGGAATGAGCAGTTCTTC.